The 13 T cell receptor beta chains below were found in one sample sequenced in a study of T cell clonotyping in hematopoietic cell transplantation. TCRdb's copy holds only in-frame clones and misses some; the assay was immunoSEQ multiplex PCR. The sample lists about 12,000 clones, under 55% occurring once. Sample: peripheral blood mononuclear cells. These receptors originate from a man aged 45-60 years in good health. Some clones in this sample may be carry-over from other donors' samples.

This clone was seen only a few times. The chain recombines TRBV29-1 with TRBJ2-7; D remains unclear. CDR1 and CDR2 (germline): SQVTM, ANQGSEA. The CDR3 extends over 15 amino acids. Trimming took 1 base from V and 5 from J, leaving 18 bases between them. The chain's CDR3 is CSVEGRSASRDEQYF. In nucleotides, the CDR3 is TGCAGCGTTGAAGGCAGGAGCGCGAGCCGCGACGAGCAGTACTTC.

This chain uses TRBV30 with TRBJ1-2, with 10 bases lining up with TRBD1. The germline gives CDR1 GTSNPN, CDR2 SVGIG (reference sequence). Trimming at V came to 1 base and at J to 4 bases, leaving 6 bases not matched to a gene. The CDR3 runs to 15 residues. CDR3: CAWSGRQGAGYGYTF. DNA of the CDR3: TGTGCCTGGAGTGGTAGACAGGGGGCTGGCTATGGCTACACCTTC.

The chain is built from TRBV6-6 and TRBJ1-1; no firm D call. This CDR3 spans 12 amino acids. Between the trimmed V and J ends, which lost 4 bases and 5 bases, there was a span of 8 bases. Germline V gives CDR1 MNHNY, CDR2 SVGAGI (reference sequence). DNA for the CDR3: TGTGCCAGCAGTTCTAGCGGGACTGAAGCTTTCTTT. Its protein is CASSSSGTEAFF.

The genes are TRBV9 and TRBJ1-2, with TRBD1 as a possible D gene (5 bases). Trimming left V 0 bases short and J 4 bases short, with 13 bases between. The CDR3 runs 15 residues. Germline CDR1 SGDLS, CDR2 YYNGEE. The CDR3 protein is CASSVEGEIGYGYTF. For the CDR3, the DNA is TGTGCCAGCAGCGTAGAAGGGGAAATCGGCTATGGCTACACCTTC.

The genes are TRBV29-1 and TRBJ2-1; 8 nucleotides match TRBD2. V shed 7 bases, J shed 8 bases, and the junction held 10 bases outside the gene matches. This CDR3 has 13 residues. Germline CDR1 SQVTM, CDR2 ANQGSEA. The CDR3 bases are TGCAGCGGGGGGAGCGGGAGAAGGGATGAGCAGTTCTTC. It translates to CSGGSGRRDEQFF.

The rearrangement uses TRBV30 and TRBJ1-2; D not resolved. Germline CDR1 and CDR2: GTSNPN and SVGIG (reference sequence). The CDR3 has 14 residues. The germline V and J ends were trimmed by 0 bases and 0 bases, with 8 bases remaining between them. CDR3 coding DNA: TGTGCCTGGAGTGTAAGCCAAGCTAACTATGGCTACACCTTC. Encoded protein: CAWSVSQANYGYTF.

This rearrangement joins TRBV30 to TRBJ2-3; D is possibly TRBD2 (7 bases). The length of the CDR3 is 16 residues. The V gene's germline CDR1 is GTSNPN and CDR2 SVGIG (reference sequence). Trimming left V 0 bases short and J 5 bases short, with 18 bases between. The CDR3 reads CAWSVRVSGEGDTQYF. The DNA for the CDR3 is TGTGCCTGGAGTGTACGGGTTTCAGGGGAGGGAGATACGCAGTATTTT.

In nucleotides, the CDR3 is TGTGCCAGCAGCTCCGGACAGGGGGCCATCTCCTACGAGCAGTACTTC. Its translation: CASSSGQGAISYEQYF. The chain uses TRBV7-9 and TRBJ2-7; TRBD1 matches 11 bases. Germline CDR1 SEHNR, CDR2 FQNEAQ (reference sequence). V was pared by 4 bases and J by 0 bases, with 5 bases of the junction left unmatched. The CDR3 has 16 residues.

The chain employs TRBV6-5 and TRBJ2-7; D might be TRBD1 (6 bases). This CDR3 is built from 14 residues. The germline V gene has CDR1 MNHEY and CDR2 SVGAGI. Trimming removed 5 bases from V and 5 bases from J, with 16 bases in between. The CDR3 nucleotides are TGTGCCAGCAGTAAATCAGAAGGGGGACACGAGCAGTACTTC. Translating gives CASSKSEGGHEQYF.

CDR3 in DNA: TGTGCCAGCAGCTGGGGCGCAGATGCCTATGGCTACACCTTC. Translated: CASSWGADAYGYTF. V is TRBV27 and J is TRBJ1-2; weak D call: TRBD1 (5 bases). CDR3 length: 14 residues. V was shortened by 6 bases and J by 4 bases, with 15 bases between the two germline ends. CDR1 is MNHEY, CDR2 SMNVEV, per germline (reference sequence).

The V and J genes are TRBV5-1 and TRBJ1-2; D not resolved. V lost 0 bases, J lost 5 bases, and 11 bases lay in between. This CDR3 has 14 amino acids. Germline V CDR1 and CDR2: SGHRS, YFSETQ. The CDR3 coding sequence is TGCGCCAGCAGCTTGGCGGGGTCTGGGTATGGCTACACCTTC. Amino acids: CASSLAGSGYGYTF.

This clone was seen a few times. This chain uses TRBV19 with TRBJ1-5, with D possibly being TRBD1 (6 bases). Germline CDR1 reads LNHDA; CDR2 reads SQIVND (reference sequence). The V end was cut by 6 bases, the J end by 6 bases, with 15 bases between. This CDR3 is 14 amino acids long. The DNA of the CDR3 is TGTGCCAGTAGGGAAGAAGGGGGATCTCAGCCCCAGCATTTT. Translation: CASREEGGSQPQHF.

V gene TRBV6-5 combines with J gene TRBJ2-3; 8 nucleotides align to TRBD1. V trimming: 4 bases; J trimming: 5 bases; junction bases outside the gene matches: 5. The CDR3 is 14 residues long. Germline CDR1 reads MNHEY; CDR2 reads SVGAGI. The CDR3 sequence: CASSLSGGKDTQYF. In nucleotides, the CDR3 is TGTGCCAGCAGTTTATCAGGGGGCAAAGATACGCAGTATTTT.